A selection of T cell receptor beta chains follows, all from one sample in a study of T-cell reconstitution after alpha-beta-depleted transplantation in children. Each CDR3 protein gets one entry after TCRdb re-called the PCR reads with MiXCR. This table has hundreds of thousands of distinct CDR3 sequences, around 10% appearing once. The material sequenced was peripheral blood, taken 180 days after TCRalphabeta/CD19-depleted stem cell transplant. All receptors come from a male patient between 2 and 15 years old who had a stem cell transplant for chronic granulomatous disease, so the T cells may come from the graft donor. The CDR3 runs from the conserved cysteine through the conserved F or W. The D gene is left open where the match is weak. Rows give clone size only sometimes, using once, few, many, or a class for an expanded clone.

D gene	clone size	J gene	V gene	CDR3 DNA	CDR3 protein
NA	many	TRBJ2-4	TRBV4-3	TGCGCCAGCAGCCAAGAAGCAGGGGGGACAAACATTCAGTACTTC	CASSQEAGGTNIQYF
TRBD2	few	TRBJ2-1	TRBV12-3/TRBV12-4	TGTGCCAGCAGGGGTCGGAGCGGGATTTTAGGGTACGAATACAATGAGCAGTTCTTC	CASRGRSGILGYEYNEQFF
TRBD2	many	TRBJ2-2	TRBV30	TGTGCCTGGAGGGGACTAGGAAGTTCCGGGGAGCTGTTTTTT	CAWRGLGSSGELFF
NA	many	TRBJ2-3	TRBV13	TGTGCCAGCAGCTCTAGACCTCACCATACGCAGTATTTT	CASSSRPHHTQYF
TRBD1	many	TRBJ2-7	TRBV5-6	TGTGCCAGCAGTCAGACAGGGCGAGGATACGAGCAGTACTTC	CASSQTGRGYEQYF
NA	NA	TRBJ2-1	TRBV3-1	TGTGCCACCTCCCCCCGCGGTAGCTCCACCTACAATGAGCAGTTCTTC	CATSPRGSSTYNEQFF
NA	many	TRBJ1-2	TRBV28	TGTGCCAGCAGTTTTGAAGGGTATGGCTACACCTTC	CASSFEGYGYTF
NA	many	TRBJ1-1	TRBV20-1	TGCAGTGCTAGCCGGATGAACACTGAAGCTTTCTTT	CSASRMNTEAFF
NA	many	TRBJ1-3	TRBV5-1	TGCGCCAGCAGCTTGGGGGGTACGATTACCACCTCTGGAAACACCATATATTTT	CASSLGGTITTSGNTIYF
NA	many	TRBJ2-7	TRBV29-1	TGCAGCGTTGAAAGGGCGACAGGCTCCTACGAGCAGTACTTC	CSVERATGSYEQYF
NA	many	TRBJ1-1	TRBV18	TGTGCCAGCTCACCTTCCACAGGGATGTTTAGAGTCGCTGAAGCTTTCTTT	CASSPSTGMFRVAEAFF
TRBD2	many	TRBJ2-3	TRBV20-1	TGCAGTGCTCACAGACTAGCGGATAGCACAGATACGCAGTATTTT	CSAHRLADSTDTQYF
NA	many	TRBJ2-7	TRBV7-9	TGTGCCAGCAGCTTCGGGACCCTTCTAGAGGAGCAGTACTTC	CASSFGTLLEEQYF
NA	many	TRBJ2-3	TRBV5-1	TGCGCCAGCAGCCAAGCGGGCACAGATACGCAGTATTTT	CASSQAGTDTQYF
NA	many	TRBJ2-3	TRBV29-1	TGCAGCGTCGTTAAGAATACGCAGTATTTT	CSVVKNTQYF
NA	many	TRBJ2-4	TRBV21-1	TGTGCCAGCAGCACGAAGCCGTACAGGGAAGCCAAAAACATTCAGTACTTC	CASSTKPYREAKNIQYF
NA	NA	TRBJ2-3	TRBV29-1	TGCAGCGTTGAGACCACAGATACGCAGTATTTT	CSVETTDTQYF
NA	many	TRBJ1-2	TRBV5-1	TGCGCCAGCAGCTGGTCGGGGGGGCGTCAAGCTAACTATGGCTACACCTTC	CASSWSGGRQANYGYTF
NA	many	TRBJ2-2	TRBV4-2	TGTGCCAGCAGCCCCTTCCGGGGAACCGGGGAGCTGTTTTTT	CASSPFRGTGELFF
TRBD1	few	TRBJ2-3	TRBV18	TGTGCCAGCTCACCACGTTCACAGGGGTCCACAGATACGCAGTATTTT	CASSPRSQGSTDTQYF
NA	few	TRBJ2-1	TRBV6-5	TGTGCCAGCAGTTACCTTCGGGAGCAGTTCTTC	CASSYLREQFF
TRBD2	few	TRBJ2-3	TRBV2	TGTGCCAGCAGTGAATCGGGGACTAGGGCATATTTT	CASSESGTRAYF
NA	many	TRBJ2-1	TRBV10-3	TGTGCCATCAGTGAGTCGAAAAATCCTAATGAGCAGTTCTTC	CAISESKNPNEQFF
TRBD1	many	TRBJ2-1	TRBV5-1	TGCGCCAGCAGCGCCCGGGACAGCAACTACAATGAGCAGTTCTTC	CASSARDSNYNEQFF
TRBD1	many	TRBJ1-1	TRBV20-1	TGCAGTGCTGTACTGGACAGGCAGGCCACTGAAGCTTTCTTT	CSAVLDRQATEAFF
NA	NA	TRBJ2-7	TRBV12-3/TRBV12-4	TGTGCCAGCAGTTTAGCGATCGGGGAAAGGAGCTCCTACGAGCAGTACTTC	CASSLAIGERSSYEQYF
NA	many	TRBJ2-7	TRBV5-5	TGTGCCAGCTCCGCGGTAGCGGTCGGAGAGCAGTACTTC	CASSAVAVGEQYF
TRBD2	many	TRBJ2-1	TRBV18	TGTGCCAGCTCACCAAAACTAGCGAAAGACAATGAGCAGTTCTTC	CASSPKLAKDNEQFF
NA	few	TRBJ2-3	TRBV7-2	TGTGCCAGCAGCCGGGCCTTTTTTCGTGGGGAAGATACGCAGTATTTT	CASSRAFFRGEDTQYF
TRBD2	many	TRBJ2-7	TRBV20-1	TGCAGTGCTAGGAACGGACTAGCACCCTACGAGCAGTACTTC	CSARNGLAPYEQYF
NA	many	TRBJ1-1	TRBV30	TGTGCCTGGAGTGTGGAGGGGACTGAAGCTTTCTTT	CAWSVEGTEAFF
NA	many	TRBJ2-7	TRBV28	TGTGCCAGCAGTACGAAGGTGGGGGCCTACGAGCAGTACTTC	CASSTKVGAYEQYF
NA	many	TRBJ2-1	TRBV29-1	TGCAGCGTTGAAAAAGGGAGCAATGAGCAGTTCTTC	CSVEKGSNEQFF
NA	many	TRBJ2-3	TRBV5-1	TGCGCCAGCAGCTTGGGGATGACTGGCGGCAAGGGGGATACGCAGTATTTT	CASSLGMTGGKGDTQYF
NA	many	TRBJ2-7	TRBV4-2	TGTGCCAGCAGCCAAGAGGAATCAGGTATCAGCTCCTACGAGCAGTACTTC	CASSQEESGISSYEQYF
NA	many	TRBJ2-2	TRBV12-3/TRBV12-4	TGTGCCAGCAGTCCCAGGGGTCGGAGCACCGGGGAGCTGTTTTTT	CASSPRGRSTGELFF
TRBD1	many	TRBJ2-7	TRBV20-1	TGCAGTGCTGCAAAGGGACAGGGGAGCTCCTACGAGCAGTACTTC	CSAAKGQGSSYEQYF
TRBD1	many	TRBJ1-2	TRBV12-3/TRBV12-4	TGTGCCAGCAGTTCCCCAGCAGGGGGGAACTATGGCTACACCTTC	CASSSPAGGNYGYTF
NA	NA	TRBJ2-3	TRBV15	TGTGCCACCAGCAGGGCGTTCACAGATACGCAGTATTTT	CATSRAFTDTQYF